This TCR beta chain is from a study of T cell responses to AZD1222 COVID-19 vaccine. Generated by immunoSEQ multiplex PCR, the TCRdb table keeps only in-frame clones and is missing some. The data show about 150,000 clones, with 92% seen just once and 3.5% to 4.5% held by the top ten. Comment on this clone: Its antigen is unknown.

V was trimmed by 0 bases and J by 3 bases, leaving 21 bases between them. This CDR3 is built from 19 residues. From germline, CDR1 is KGHSH and CDR2 LQKENI. The study's findings and limits: White British ancestry dominated among donors, who included more females, and clonal diversity was possibly underestimated.

The sequencing here drew on peripheral blood, taken on day 0 of AZD1222 vaccination. The chain uses TRBV18 and TRBJ2-1; D is unresolved. The TCR originated in an adult in good health. CDR3 loop: CASSPPSGNWQVGYNEQFF. CDR3 coding DNA: TGTGCCAGCTCACCACCGTCCGGAAATTGGCAGGTGGGCTACAATGAGCAGTTCTTC.